These 24 T cell receptor beta chains came from one sample sequenced in a study of T cell responses to AZD1222 COVID-19 vaccine (dated by TCRdb to the early 2020s). The time point tag for this specimen amounts to: baseline before first vaccination. The library was generated by the immunoSEQ multiplex PCR assay. What TCRdb holds here is the immuneACCESS table cut down to in-frame rearrangements. Part of the clones is not present; checked against another copy, under half of the missing clones reflect an unresolved V gene, and the others are unexplained. The sample includes around 100,000 clones, with 88% observed a single time. In total, the top ten clones hold 1.8% of the sample. The sample was peripheral blood, taken on day 0 of AZD1222 vaccination. These receptors were taken from an adult in good health.

This clone is a singleton in its sample. The CDR3 loop reads CATSTNRGLNTEAFF. CDR3 sequence (DNA): TGTGCCACCAGCACCAACAGGGGTTTGAACACTGAAGCTTTCTTT. The rearrangement joins TRBV15 to TRBJ1-1; the match to TRBD1 covers 7 bases. The CDR3 extends over 15 amino acids. Looked up from germline, CDR1 is LNHNV and CDR2 is YYDKDF (reference sequence). V shed 4 bases and J 0 bases; nucleotides not matched to a gene: 5.

V usage is TRBV7-2 and J usage is TRBJ2-3; the match to TRBD2 covers 7 bases. There are 16 residues in the CDR3. Trimming cost V 2 bases and J 3 bases; bases outside gene matches: 8. The germline gives CDR1 SGHTA, CDR2 FQGNSA. This chain's CDR3 is CASSLSPAGLTDTQYF. The CDR3 DNA reads TGTGCCAGCAGCTTAAGCCCAGCGGGACTAACAGATACGCAGTATTTT.

The chain is built from TRBV4-3 and TRBJ2-7, with TRBD2 identical over 11 bases. Germline V lookup: CDR1 LGHNA, CDR2 YSLEER. Germline trimming cut 4 bases from V and 7 bases from J; bases unmatched to any gene: 15. This CDR3 contains 17 residues. CDR3 sequence (DNA): TGCGCCAGCAGCCCACACCATCCGGGACTAGCGGCTTTGGAGCAGTACTTC. Amino acids: CASSPHHPGLAALEQYF.

V usage is TRBV11-3 and J usage is TRBJ1-1, with 8 bases that match TRBD1. V lost 5 bases to trimming and J lost 0 bases; unmatched junction nucleotides: 11. Germline loops: CDR1 SGHNT, CDR2 YENEEA. This CDR3 region has 17 residues. In DNA form, the CDR3 reads TGTGCCAGCAGCCCTCTGACCGGGACAGGCATGAACACTGAAGCTTTCTTT. It is translated as CASSPLTGTGMNTEAFF.

The V call is TRBV7-2, the J call TRBJ2-7; 7 bases line up with TRBD2. CDR1 SGHTA and CDR2 FQGNSA come from the germline V gene. The CDR3 length is 16 residues. V lost 2 bases, J lost 5 bases, and 12 bases stayed unmatched. Written as DNA, the CDR3 is TGTGCCAGCAGCTTATATTCCGCGGGAGCCCGCAACGAGCAGTACTTC. It translates to CASSLYSAGARNEQYF.

Concerning this clone itself: A junction end diverges from the germline sequence, so it may reflect a read error. This chain connects TRBV11-2 to TRBJ2-7; TRBD1 might be the D (6 bases). The CDR3 consists of 13 residues. In germline, CDR1 is SGHAT, CDR2 FQNNGV. CDR3 in amino acids: CASSLDEHRDKNF. Here the CDR3 DNA reads TGTGCCAGCAGCTTAGATGAGCACCGGGACAAGAACTTC.

This clone was seen more than once but under ten times. The chain recombines TRBV25-1 with TRBJ2-7; TRBD1 agrees at 9 bases. J lost 2 bases, V lost 3 bases, and 5 bases had no gene match. CDR1 and CDR2 from the germline V gene are MGHDK and SYGVNS. This CDR3 has 15 amino acids. In DNA form, the CDR3 reads TGTGCCAGCAGTGACCCCGGGACAGGGACCTACGAGCAGTACTTC. Protein sequence: CASSDPGTGTYEQYF.

The rearrangement links TRBV6-5 to TRBJ2-2, with D perhaps matching TRBD1 or TRBD2 (7 bases each). The CDR3 runs to 16 residues. Trimming left V 2 bases short and J 6 bases short, with 16 bases between. Per germline, CDR1 MNHEY and CDR2 SVGAGI. The CDR3 protein is CASSYDHRGGAGELFF. Here the CDR3 DNA reads TGTGCCAGCAGTTACGACCACAGGGGAGGGGCCGGGGAGCTGTTTTTT.

The chain employs TRBV28 and TRBJ2-2, with 7 bases identical to TRBD1. CDR3 length equals 15 residues. Germline V gives CDR1 MDHEN, CDR2 SYDVKM. V dropped 9 bases and J dropped 7; count of bases not matched to a gene: 14. The CDR3 DNA reads as TGTGCCAGTTTAACCCCGGGACAGCGAGACGGGGAGCTGTTTTTT. Protein product: CASLTPGQRDGELFF.

The chain carries TRBV28 and TRBJ1-1; D gene ambiguous. Trimming took 6 bases from V and 0 from J, leaving 5 bases between them. Germline CDR1 reads MDHEN; CDR2 reads SYDVKM. This CDR3 spans 12 amino acids. The CDR3 protein is CASRTLNTEAFF. The CDR3 DNA follows: TGTGCCAGCAGAACTCTGAACACTGAAGCTTTCTTT.

The rearrangement joins TRBV29-1 to TRBJ1-2, with no clear D. CDR3 size: 15 residues. V lost 0 bases, J lost 5 bases, and 16 bases lay in between. CDR1 SQVTM and CDR2 ANQGSEA come from the germline V gene. CDR3 amino acids: CSVEDPFGREYGYTF. As DNA, the CDR3 is TGCAGCGTTGAAGATCCCTTCGGGAGGGAATATGGCTACACCTTC. Using reference TRBV29-1 and TRBJ1-2 for the parts outside the CDR3, the full variable domain is SAVISQKPSRDICQRGTSLTIQCQVDSQVTMMFWYRQQPGQSLTLIATANQGSEATYESGFVIDKFPISRPNLTFSTLTVSNMSPEDSSIYLCSVEDPFGREYGYTFGSGTRLTVV.

This clone is a singleton in its sample. The rearrangement uses TRBV2 and TRBJ1-2; 7 bases are shared with TRBD1. The CDR3 spans 15 residues. V shed 7 bases, J shed 2 bases, and the junction held 10 bases outside the gene matches. Germline CDR1 is SNHLY and CDR2 is FYNNEI. The CDR3 DNA reads TGTGCCAGCAAGGGACAGCAATCGAACAACTATGGCTACACCTTC. This encodes CASKGQQSNNYGYTF.

This chain joins TRBV24-1 and TRBJ1-1; no clear D. Per germline, CDR1 KGHDR and CDR2 SFDVKD. Trimming removed 3 bases at V and 6 bases at J, with 10 bases between. The length of the CDR3 is 13 residues. For the CDR3, the DNA is TGTGCCACCAGTGATCCCGGCGGGTCTGAAGCTTTCTTT. Translating it yields CATSDPGGSEAFF.

This chain joins TRBV29-1 and TRBJ2-5; 7 bases align to TRBD1. Germline CDR1 SQVTM, CDR2 ANQGSEA. There are 14 residues in the CDR3. V lost 4 bases, J lost 5 bases, and 10 bases stayed unmatched. This CDR3 is CSVVILGQRETQYF. The DNA of the CDR3 is TGCAGCGTTGTAATATTGGGACAGAGGGAGACCCAGTACTTC.

The V and J genes are TRBV12-2 and TRBJ2-2. TRBV12-2 has pseudogene status. The CDR3 length is 10 residues. The CDR3: CASRTPELFF. In nucleotides, the CDR3 is TGTGCAAGTCGCACCCCGGAGCTGTTTTTT.

This rearrangement joins TRBV7-6 to TRBJ2-5, with 10 bases lining up with TRBD2. This CDR3 comprises 17 residues. CDR1 is SGHVS, CDR2 FNYEAQ, per germline. V lost 3 bases to trimming and J lost 5 bases; unmatched junction nucleotides: 12. The CDR3 DNA is TGTGCCAGCAGCTTTAGGGGTCCAGCGGGAGGGGCCGAGACCCAGTACTTC. Encoded protein: CASSFRGPAGGAETQYF.

The sample holds a few counts of this clone. The V gene is TRBV19, the J gene TRBJ2-3; the match to TRBD2 covers 10 bases. V gave up 6 bases and J gave up 2 bases; unmatched junction bases: 5. This CDR3 has 15 amino acids. Germline assignment: CDR1 LNHDA and CDR2 SQIVND (reference sequence). The CDR3: CASRPLAGDTDTQYF. CDR3 nucleotide sequence: TGTGCCAGTAGACCCCTAGCGGGGGACACAGATACGCAGTATTTT.

This clone was seen only once. V and J are TRBV7-8 and TRBJ2-7; perhaps D is TRBD1 or TRBD2 (6 bases each). This CDR3 comprises 14 residues. Germline V gene lookup returns CDR1 SGHVS and CDR2 FQNEAQ. V lost 7 bases to trimming and J lost 6 bases, with 19 bases between them. CDR3 DNA sequence: TGTGCCAGCACCCCCCAGAGAGGGGGGATCGAGCAGTACTTC. This sequence encodes CASTPQRGGIEQYF.

J is TRBJ1-1 and V is TRBV6-5, with a weak D call TRBD1 (6 bases). The CDR3 runs to 15 residues. The V gene lost 6 bases and the J gene lost 5 bases, with 19 bases spanning the gap. Germline assignment: CDR1 MNHEY and CDR2 SVGAGI. The CDR3 region is CASRVPGRGWTEAFF. The CDR3 region has the DNA TGTGCCAGCAGAGTACCGGGAAGGGGGTGGACTGAAGCTTTCTTT.

The chain joins TRBV5-1 to TRBJ1-4; D not resolved. Trimming shortened V by 1 base and J by 0 bases, and 7 bases separated the two germline ends. This CDR3 spans 15 amino acids. Germline lookup yields CDR1 SGHRS and CDR2 YFSETQ. The CDR3 DNA reads TGCGCCAGCAGCTTGTCTGGGACAACTAATGAAAAACTGTTTTTT. This codes for CASSLSGTTNEKLFF.

This sequence joins TRBV6-5 and TRBJ1-3; D gene uncertain. V gave up 6 bases and J gave up 3 bases, with 15 bases separating them. This CDR3 region has 15 residues. Looked up from germline, CDR1 is MNHEY and CDR2 is SVGAGI. The CDR3 region has the DNA TGTGCCAGCAGGAAGAAGCCGGACGGTGGAAACACCATATATTTT. Translating it yields CASRKKPDGGNTIYF.

The V call is TRBV11-3, the J call TRBJ2-2; D unclear. Trimming left V 0 bases short and J 4 bases short, with 15 bases between. Germline V CDR1 and CDR2: SGHNT, YENEEA. The CDR3 loop spans 17 amino acids. The chain's CDR3 is CASSLEVAVHSTGELFF. The DNA of the CDR3 is TGTGCCAGCAGCTTAGAAGTGGCAGTTCATTCCACCGGGGAGCTGTTTTTT.

The chain uses TRBV30 and TRBJ2-7; no clear D gene. Trimming pared 0 bases from V and 9 bases from J, leaving 9 bases between. This CDR3 is 11 amino acids long. Germline V lookup: CDR1 GTSNPN, CDR2 SVGIG (reference sequence). CDR3 DNA: TGTGCCTGGAGTGTACTAAGCACGCAGTACTTC. Its translation: CAWSVLSTQYF.

The rearrangement links TRBV28 to TRBJ1-1; D possibly corresponds to TRBD1 (6 bases). The germline CDR1 and CDR2 sequences are MDHEN and SYDVKM. This CDR3 has 14 residues. Trimming left V 5 bases short and J 8 bases short, with 18 bases between. CDR3: CASSPFHRAGEAFF. The CDR3 coding sequence is TGTGCCAGCAGTCCATTTCACAGGGCTGGGGAAGCTTTCTTT.